The 6 T cell receptor beta chains below were found in one sample sequenced in a study of blood T cell repertoires in COVID-19. Assay used: immunoSEQ multiplex PCR; TCRdb lists only in-frame clones, some missing. The top ten hold roughly 1.1% of the sample, which has 400,000 to 450,000 clones, more than 80% seen once. Sequenced: PBMCs or T cells enriched from blood (not recorded which). These receptors were obtained from a man aged 30 to 45 who had recovered from COVID-19.

This clone was observed a handful of times. The chain uses TRBV19 and TRBJ1-2; no reliable D call. Germline CDR1 and CDR2: LNHDA and SQIVND (reference sequence). The V gene lost 4 bases and the J gene lost 4 bases, with 7 bases spanning the gap. The CDR3 spans 12 residues. In DNA form, the CDR3 reads TGTGCCAGTAGTAGGCTCTCCTATGGCTACACCTTC. Protein: CASSRLSYGYTF.

The gene calls are TRBV9 and TRBJ2-2, with a tentative D call TRBD1 (5 bases). The CDR3 spans 16 residues. The V gene's germline CDR1 is SGDLS and CDR2 YYNGEE. Deletions cut 0 bases from V and 2 bases from J, with 11 bases between. The chain's CDR3 is CASSVEQAHNTGELFF. For the CDR3, the DNA is TGTGCCAGCAGCGTAGAACAGGCGCATAACACCGGGGAGCTGTTTTTT.

This clone was seen just once. This rearrangement joins TRBV7-7 to TRBJ2-7; D uncertain. Germline CDR1 SSHAT, CDR2 FNYEAQ (reference sequence). The CDR3 has 15 amino acids. The V and J ends lost 2 bases and 0 bases respectively, with 11 bases between them. The CDR3 sequence is CASSLPGPPSYEQYF. The CDR3 DNA reads as TGTGCCAGCAGCTTACCGGGTCCCCCCTCCTACGAGCAGTACTTC.

The chain links TRBV6-4 to TRBJ1-2; D may be TRBD1 (5 bases). V was shortened by 5 bases and J by 3 bases, with 13 bases between the two germline ends. The CDR3 has 14 amino acids. The germline gives CDR1 MRHNA, CDR2 SNTAGT. CDR3 protein: CASSPTGGDYGYTF. DNA for the CDR3: TGTGCCAGCAGTCCAACTGGGGGGGACTATGGCTACACCTTC.

The genes are TRBV19 and TRBJ1-3; D uncertain. Germline lookup yields CDR1 LNHDA and CDR2 SQIVND (reference sequence). Trimming stripped 3 bases from V and 4 bases from J, with 13 bases between. The CDR3 extends over 15 amino acids. As DNA, the CDR3 is TGTGCCAGTAGTATCCAACTTGGGCCAGGAAACACCATATATTTT. It encodes CASSIQLGPGNTIYF.

The chain links TRBV5-1 to TRBJ2-5; 15 bases agree with TRBD2. CDR1 is SGHRS, CDR2 YFSETQ, per germline. The V segment lost 4 bases and the J segment 5 bases; nucleotides outside the gene matches: 6. The CDR3 is 16 amino acids. DNA for the CDR3: TGCGCCAGCAGCCCGGGACTAGCGGGAGGTAGGGAGACCCAGTACTTC. As protein: CASSPGLAGGRETQYF.